A selection of T cell receptor beta chains follows, all from one sample in a study of metastatic and nonmetastatic thyroid tumors. TCRdb ran MiXCR on the PCR reads. This table holds approximately 41,000 clones, 20% to 25% found once. Sequencing was carried out using tumor tissue. The receptors come from a female donor with papillary thyroid cancer or a benign thyroid nodule (not recorded which). Some clones in this sample may be carry-over from other donors' samples. CDR3s leave out the opening cysteine and the closing phenylalanine or tryptophan. D genes are given only for firm matches.

>-|TRBV6-6|TRBJ1-2
ASSYLGDLYGYT
>TRBD1|TRBV18|TRBJ1-4
ASSRGHSTNEKLF
>-|TRBV6-1|TRBJ1-6
ASSEPPDYNSPLH
>TRBD1|TRBV11-3|TRBJ1-2
ASSLGRGQVGGNYGYT
>-|TRBV10-3|TRBJ2-3
AISDEATDTQY
>-|TRBV3-1|TRBJ2-1
ASSQAAWNEQF
>-|TRBV6-4|TRBJ2-7
ASSAEVRGEQY
>-|TRBV12-3/TRBV12-4|TRBJ2-7
ASSRSVSSYEQY
>-|TRBV10-1|TRBJ2-2
ASSESLGVANTGELF
>TRBD2|TRBV20-1|TRBJ2-3
SARVPASGRTDMQY
>-|TRBV3-1|TRBJ2-3
ASSPAWPAGLPNTDTQY
>TRBD1|TRBV24-1|TRBJ1-1
ATSDRARGTF
>-|TRBV4-1|TRBJ1-1
ASSQQTGMAF
>TRBD2|TRBV28|TRBJ2-7
ASSPGGYEQY
>-|TRBV5-8|TRBJ2-3
ASSLGSTDTQY
>TRBD2|TRBV3-1|TRBJ2-7
ASSQGSGSRGEQY
>-|TRBV19|TRBJ1-2
ASGGTAPNYGYT
>TRBD1|TRBV6-1|TRBJ2-2
ASSRPGTGGTGELF
>TRBD2|TRBV28|TRBJ2-7
ASSRFGASGNYEQY
>-|TRBV20-1|TRBJ1-5
SAREMTGGYQPQH
>-|TRBV4-2|TRBJ1-2
ASSQDMGTPGYT
>TRBD2|TRBV5-1|TRBJ2-3
ASSLGASGFIFSDTQY
>-|TRBV27|TRBJ1-2
ASSPPGGGYGYT
>TRBD1|TRBV20-1|TRBJ1-1
SARDGQGITEAF
>-|TRBV24-1|TRBJ2-1
ATSEVGPTNNEQF
>-|TRBV20-1|TRBJ2-1
SARLPETGDNEQF
>TRBD1|TRBV4-3|TRBJ1-2
ASSQDIRGGGYT
>TRBD1|TRBV11-3|TRBJ2-1
ASSSTGWNEQF
>-|TRBV28|TRBJ1-3
ASTAPGAGIGNTIY
>-|TRBV12-3/TRBV12-4|TRBJ2-3
ASHDGNTQY
>-|TRBV28|TRBJ1-5
ASSGGVGNQPQH
>TRBD2|TRBV11-3|TRBJ2-2
ASSLAGGSGELF
>-|TRBV5-6|TRBJ2-3
ASSLMRSPDTQY
>-|TRBV28|TRBJ1-2
ASQTSVNYGYT
>-|TRBV7-2|TRBJ2-7
ASSLVGPDYEQY
>-|TRBV19|TRBJ2-6
ASSMELSGANVLT
>TRBD1|TRBV13|TRBJ2-7
ASRSSGQPSYEQY
>TRBD1|TRBV28|TRBJ2-7
ASSSNLLSGTGAYEQY
>-|TRBV15|TRBJ2-3
ATSRDGGYSTDTQY
>-|TRBV4-2|TRBJ2-1
ASSQDWGVDEQF
>-|TRBV3-1|TRBJ1-5
ASSQDPGANQPQH
>-|TRBV6-1|TRBJ1-3
ASTPGGSSGNTIY
>TRBD1|TRBV6-5|TRBJ2-1
ASSYRWTGEYNEQF
>TRBD1|TRBV24-1|TRBJ2-5
ATSVPTGGRETQY
>-|TRBV11-1|TRBJ1-5
ASSLGPPANQPQH
>-|TRBV3-1|TRBJ2-7
ASSQVSSEQY
>-|TRBV20-1|TRBJ2-7
SARDSYEQY
>TRBD1|TRBV19|TRBJ1-6
ASRRDSGSLAYNSPLH
>-|TRBV6-1|TRBJ2-5
ASSSFRETQY
>TRBD1|TRBV5-1|TRBJ2-7
ASSLGWDRVRSYEQY